A selection of T cell receptor beta chains follows, all from one sample in a study of CD8 T cells in ankylosing spondylitis. TCRdb reprocessed the 5' RACE reads with MiXCR, giving one entry per CDR3 protein. The sample lists 400,000 or so distinct CDR3 sequences, roughly 26% occurring once. The sample taken for sequencing was blood, either unsorted or a sorted T cell fraction (not recorded which). The receptors derive from a male donor with ankylosing spondylitis. Both conserved end residues are part of each CDR3. The D gene is left open where the match is weak. A clone size is listed for some rows: how often the clone was seen (once, few, many), or a class if it is expanded.

TRBV10-3	NA	TRBJ2-3	NA	CAISASGFSTDTQYF	TGTGCCATCAGTGCAAGCGGGTTTAGCACAGATACGCAGTATTTT
TRBV29-1	TRBD1	TRBJ1-3	NA	CSGSRGQGARNTIYF	TGCAGCGGGAGCCGAGGACAGGGCGCTAGAAACACCATATATTTT
TRBV5-1	TRBD1	TRBJ2-2	few	CASSFGQGAIGELFF	TGCGCCAGCAGCTTTGGACAGGGGGCAATCGGGGAGCTGTTTTTT
TRBV12-3/TRBV12-4	NA	TRBJ1-4	many	CASSFEEKLFF	TGTGCCAGCAGTTTTGAGGAAAAACTGTTTTTT
TRBV4-1	TRBD2	TRBJ2-5	NA	CASSPGPLAVQETQYF	TGCGCCAGCAGCCCAGGCCCTCTAGCGGTCCAAGAGACCCAGTACTTC
TRBV19	TRBD1	TRBJ1-6	NA	CASNQQGAQGSPLHF	TGTGCCAGTAATCAACAGGGGGCTCAAGGTTCACCCCTCCACTTT
TRBV7-2	TRBD1	TRBJ2-5	few	CASRPTGDTQETQYF	TGTGCCAGCAGGCCTACAGGGGACACCCAAGAGACCCAGTACTTC
TRBV5-1	TRBD1	TRBJ1-2	NA	CASSQGTGYYGYTF	TGCGCCAGCAGCCAAGGGACAGGCTACTATGGCTACACCTTC
TRBV10-3	NA	TRBJ2-4	NA	CAIGLSGAKNIQYF	TGTGCCATCGGCCTTAGCGGCGCCAAAAACATTCAGTACTTC
TRBV6-5	TRBD1	TRBJ2-2	few	CASSYSTGLNTGELFF	TGTGCCAGCAGTTACTCGACAGGGCTGAACACCGGGGAGCTGTTTTTT
TRBV5-1	NA	TRBJ1-3	NA	CASSLAQGYSGNTIYF	TGCGCCAGCAGCCTGGCCCAAGGTTACTCTGGAAACACCATATATTTT
TRBV2	NA	TRBJ2-5	many	CASRGGGGQETQYF	TGTGCCAGCAGGGGAGGGGGAGGCCAAGAGACCCAGTACTTC
TRBV20-1	NA	TRBJ1-5	NA	CSAQDGALNQPQHF	TGCAGTGCTCAGGACGGAGCTCTCAATCAGCCCCAGCATTTT
TRBV20-1	NA	TRBJ2-6	few	CSARNQGSVGANVLTF	TGCAGTGCTAGAAACCAGGGATCAGTTGGGGCCAACGTCCTGACTTTC
TRBV5-1	TRBD2	TRBJ2-5	NA	CASSTPTLAGGGETQYF	TGCGCCAGCAGCACACCGACACTAGCGGGAGGAGGTGAGACCCAGTACTTC
TRBV12-3/TRBV12-4	NA	TRBJ2-3	once	CASSLSSLDTQYF	TGTGCCAGCAGTTTAAGCTCGTTAGATACGCAGTATTTT